This T cell receptor (beta chain) is drawn from a study of T-cell memory formation after mild COVID-19. Study summary: There were largely donor-specific TCR clusters.

In TCRdb, the 5' RACE reads were re-called with MiXCR into one record per CDR3 protein. The repertoire consists of more than 150,000 distinct CDR3 sequences, with 11% occurring once and the leading ten covering 3% to 4%. This clonotype occurred many times. The V and J ends lost 5 bases and 7 bases, in that order; junction bases with no gene match: 3. This CDR3 region has 14 residues. Germline V gene lookup returns CDR1 SGHDN and CDR2 FVKESK. The chain carries TRBV14 and TRBJ1-4, with 11 bases matching TRBD1. The sample comprised PBMCs or a T cell subset sorted from them (not recorded which). This receptor was identified in a man aged 18 to 29 who had mild COVID-19 (a few samples of this study predate the infection). Cell type and time point are not known. The CDR3 DNA reads as TGTGCCAGCAGCGTAGGGACAGGGGGTGAAAAACTGTTTTTT. This gives the protein CASSVGTGGEKLFF.